These T cell receptor beta chains were read from a single sample in a study of post-analysis software for immune sequencing data. TCRdb independently ran MiXCR on the PCR reads; one entry per CDR3 protein. The table has about 200,000 distinct CDR3 sequences, 29% seen once; the top ten hold about 3.7%. Sequenced: blood. Receptors originate from a girl aged 2-17 years with multiple sclerosis. Both conserved end residues are part of each CDR3. D genes are given only for firm matches. Clone size, where shown, is once, few, many, or a class for clones that have expanded.

CDR3 DNA	CDR3 protein	J gene	V gene	D gene	clone size
TGTGCCAGCAGGAACGACAGGGGCGAACTGTTTTTT	CASRNDRGELFF	TRBJ1-4	TRBV6-5	TRBD1	-
TGTGCCAGCAGTTTGGTCCGGGGGTTGGGTACGACAGCCAATTCACCCCCCCACTTT	CASSLVRGLGTTANSPPHF	TRBJ1-6	TRBV27	-	-
TGCAGTGCTAGAGGACCCGCATCCCTTAAGGACTATGACGGGGAGACCCAGTACTTC	CSARGPASLKDYDGETQYF	TRBJ2-5	TRBV20-1	-	many
TGCAGTGCTAGCGATGGGTTTGGTGGCTACACCTTC	CSASDGFGGYTF	TRBJ1-2	TRBV20-1	-	many
TGTGCCAGCAGCCCGTCTTTCGCCTACGAGCAGTACTTC	CASSPSFAYEQYF	TRBJ2-7	TRBV7-9	-	many
TGCGCCAGCGGCTTACAGGATGATTTCAAAAACATTCAGTACTTC	CASGLQDDFKNIQYF	TRBJ2-4	TRBV5-1	-	few
TGTGCCAGCAGCCCCGGGCCCTACTCTGGAAACACCATATATTTT	CASSPGPYSGNTIYF	TRBJ1-3	TRBV28	-	-
TGCAGCGCCGGCGGGACAGACCCCTACGAGCAGTACTTC	CSAGGTDPYEQYF	TRBJ2-7	TRBV29-1	-	-
TGTGCCAGCAGTTACTCGAAGGAGACCCAGTACTTC	CASSYSKETQYF	TRBJ2-5	TRBV6-5	-	many
TGTGCCAGCAGTTTAAGGGGACACGGACAGTATTTT	CASSLRGHGQYF	TRBJ2-3	TRBV27	-	-
TGTGCCAGTAGTCCCCGTCCCGGGAGCCGCTTCGGGGGCTACACCTTC	CASSPRPGSRFGGYTF	TRBJ1-2	TRBV19	-	-
TGTGCCAGCAGTTTGGCACAGCCCTACGAGCAGTACTTC	CASSLAQPYEQYF	TRBJ2-7	TRBV12-3/TRBV12-4	-	many
TGCGCCAGCAGCTTCTATGAAAAACTGTTTTTT	CASSFYEKLFF	TRBJ1-4	TRBV5-1	-	-
TGTGCCAGCAGTGATCCCCGGGACGGTTGGGAGACCCAGTACTTC	CASSDPRDGWETQYF	TRBJ2-5	TRBV25-1	-	many
TGTGCCAGCAGCTCGGTCGAGGCCTCTAGCACAGATACGCAGTATTTT	CASSSVEASSTDTQYF	TRBJ2-3	TRBV7-3	-	many
TGCAGTGCTAGAGAACTAGCGGGGGGTCTCAATGGGCAGTTCTTC	CSARELAGGLNGQFF	TRBJ2-1	TRBV20-1	TRBD2	-
TGTGCCAGCCGGGACTACACCCACAATGAGCAGTTCTTC	CASRDYTHNEQFF	TRBJ2-1	TRBV2	TRBD2	many
TGTGCCAGCAGTTTATGGGACAGGGCTGGCACCGGGGAGCTGTTTTTT	CASSLWDRAGTGELFF	TRBJ2-2	TRBV27	TRBD1	-
TGTGCCAGCAGATCCCCCGAGGATAGCGGGGGGGACAATGAGCAGTTCTTC	CASRSPEDSGGDNEQFF	TRBJ2-1	TRBV12-3/TRBV12-4	TRBD2	-
TGCGCCAGCAGCTTCACTACCGGGACGGATAATGAAAAACTGTTTTTT	CASSFTTGTDNEKLFF	TRBJ1-4	TRBV5-1	-	few
TGCAGCGTTCATGGACTGAGTAGCACAGATACGCAGTATTTT	CSVHGLSSTDTQYF	TRBJ2-3	TRBV29-1	-	many
TGTGCCAGCAGCTTCGGGCTCCCGGAGTTTAGCAATCAGCCCCAGCATTTT	CASSFGLPEFSNQPQHF	TRBJ1-5	TRBV7-8	-	once
TGTGCCAGCAGCTTAGCGGGGGGCGGCAATGAAAAACTGTTTTTT	CASSLAGGGNEKLFF	TRBJ1-4	TRBV7-9	-	-
TGCGCCAGCAGCTCGAGGGTCCGGTCAGAGGAGACCCAGTACTTC	CASSSRVRSEETQYF	TRBJ2-5	TRBV5-1	-	-
TGTGCCAGCAGTGACGGGAGCGGGAGGGCCGGGGCAGATACGCAGTATTTT	CASSDGSGRAGADTQYF	TRBJ2-3	TRBV6-4	TRBD2	few
TGCAGCGTAGGACAGGGCGCCCAGGCGCAGTATTTT	CSVGQGAQAQYF	TRBJ2-3	TRBV29-1	TRBD1	many
TGCGCCAGCAGCTTGAGTCCTATAAGGGACTACAATGAGTGGTTCTTC	CASSLSPIRDYNEWFF	TRBJ2-1	TRBV5-1	TRBD2	-
TGTGCCAGCAGTTTACTGGGCGAAGGGCCCGGGGAGCTGTTTTTT	CASSLLGEGPGELFF	TRBJ2-2	TRBV28	-	-
TGCGCCAGCAGCTTGGCCCGGGACTATAACAATGAGCAGTTCTTC	CASSLARDYNNEQFF	TRBJ2-1	TRBV5-1	TRBD2	many
TGTGCCGGACGGTGGGACCAGAGTATCAATGGGCAGTTCTTC	CAGRWDQSINGQFF	TRBJ2-1	TRBV2	-	-
TGTGCCAGCAGTGAAGCGGGCAGCTCCTATAATTCACCCCTCCACTTT	CASSEAGSSYNSPLHF	TRBJ1-6	TRBV2	-	few
TGTGCCAGCAGCCAAGATGCCGGGACTAGCGGTAGCACAGATACGCAGTATTTT	CASSQDAGTSGSTDTQYF	TRBJ2-3	TRBV3-1	TRBD2	few
TGCAGTGCTAGTCCGGGACGGTACCGTTCGGAGACCCAGTACTTC	CSASPGRYRSETQYF	TRBJ2-5	TRBV20-1	-	many
TGTGCCAGCAGCTTTAGACAGGGTTCAGATACGCAGTATTTT	CASSFRQGSDTQYF	TRBJ2-3	TRBV11-2	TRBD1	-
TGCAGTGCCCTAAGCGTCTTGGGGTACGAGCAGTACTTC	CSALSVLGYEQYF	TRBJ2-7	TRBV20-1	-	many
TGTGCCAGCAGCGTCGATCCGGGGGACACTGAAGCTTTCTTT	CASSVDPGDTEAFF	TRBJ1-1	TRBV7-2	-	-
TGTGCCAGCAGCATTGGACAGGGGGCGTCTCGTCCGCCCCAGCATTTT	CASSIGQGASRPPQHF	TRBJ1-5	TRBV5-5	TRBD1	-
TGTGCCAGCAGCACTCCTAGCGGGGTTCAAGAGACCCAGTACTTC	CASSTPSGVQETQYF	TRBJ2-5	TRBV7-9	TRBD2	many
TGTGCCAGCAGCGTAGGGGCGTGGGCTAGCGGTTCCTACGAGCAGTACTTC	CASSVGAWASGSYEQYF	TRBJ2-7	TRBV9	TRBD2	many
TGTGCCAGCAGCTTTGCAGGGTTAGGGTTGCGAGAGACCCAGTACTTC	CASSFAGLGLRETQYF	TRBJ2-5	TRBV7-9	-	many
TGCGCCAGCAGCTGGGGCGGACCCACAGATACGCAGTATTTT	CASSWGGPTDTQYF	TRBJ2-3	TRBV5-1	-	-
TGTGCCAGCAGCCATCCAGGACAGGGAATGTACGAGCAGTACTTC	CASSHPGQGMYEQYF	TRBJ2-7	TRBV14	TRBD1	many
TGCAGTGCTAGGAAGGAAGGGGTACTCCACGAGCAGTACTTC	CSARKEGVLHEQYF	TRBJ2-7	TRBV20-1	-	-
TGCAGCGGCCTGGGACTAGCGGACTACAATGAGCAGTTCTTC	CSGLGLADYNEQFF	TRBJ2-1	TRBV29-1	TRBD2	many
TGTGCCAGTAGCCGGGGACTAGCGGGGAGCAGTGAGCAGTTCTTC	CASSRGLAGSSEQFF	TRBJ2-1	TRBV19	TRBD2	-
TGTGCCAGCAGTCATATTTCCGGGACACCCTCCTACGAGCAGTACTTC	CASSHISGTPSYEQYF	TRBJ2-7	TRBV7-9	-	few
TGTGCCAGCAGGTTTCTCCTGACTAGCGGGGCTGATTCAGATACGCAGTATTTT	CASRFLLTSGADSDTQYF	TRBJ2-3	TRBV5-4	TRBD2	many
TGTGCCAGCGGAAACGGATACCAAGAGGCCCAGTACTTC	CASGNGYQEAQYF	TRBJ2-5	TRBV11-3	-	-
TGTGCCAGCAGCCAAGATACGACTAGCGGGGTCTCCCAGTATTTT	CASSQDTTSGVSQYF	TRBJ2-3	TRBV4-2	TRBD2	-
TGCAGTGCTAGAGATTTGGGGGGAAGGGATCAGCCCCAGCATTTT	CSARDLGGRDQPQHF	TRBJ1-5	TRBV20-1	-	few
TGTGCCAGCAGTTTATTGGGCACTAACTGTGGCTACACCTTC	CASSLLGTNCGYTF	TRBJ1-2	TRBV28	-	-
TGCAGCGTTGGAGGGACAGGGTATGGCTACACCTTC	CSVGGTGYGYTF	TRBJ1-2	TRBV29-1	TRBD1	many
TGCAGTGCTCCTGGGAGGGGGAGCAATCAGCCCCAGCATTTT	CSAPGRGSNQPQHF	TRBJ1-5	TRBV20-1	-	-
TGTGCCAGCTCAACTTCAAAAGACAGGGATCCCTACGAGCAGTACTTC	CASSTSKDRDPYEQYF	TRBJ2-7	TRBV18	TRBD1	few